The 7 T cell receptor beta chains below come from one sample, sequenced in a study of T cell responses to AZD1222 COVID-19 vaccine. Some clones are missing from TCRdb's copy, which holds only in-frame ones; the method was immunoSEQ multiplex PCR. Of about 150,000 clones in the sample, approximately 90% are singletons; the top ten hold around 2.9%. Sequencing was performed on peripheral blood, taken on day 0 of AZD1222 vaccination. The receptors shown here come from an adult in good health.

This chain joins TRBV5-1 and TRBJ1-3; D uncertain. This CDR3 spans 16 amino acids. The ends were cut back, 1 base at V and 1 base at J, with 12 bases in the middle. The germline gives CDR1 SGHRS, CDR2 YFSETQ. CDR3 protein: CASSLSPGASGNTIYF. For the CDR3, the DNA is TGCGCCAGCAGCTTGTCCCCCGGTGCATCTGGAAACACCATATATTTT.

The chain links TRBV7-2 to TRBJ1-2, with TRBD1 identical over 9 bases. The germline V gene encodes CDR1 SGHTA and CDR2 FQGNSA. This CDR3 contains 14 residues. V lost 6 bases, J lost 5 bases, and 7 bases stayed unmatched. The CDR3 region is CASSRTGGAYGYTF. The CDR3 DNA sequence: TGTGCCAGCAGTAGAACAGGGGGCGCATATGGCTACACCTTC.

This sequence joins TRBV6-5 and TRBJ1-2; D call uncertain. In germline, CDR1 is MNHEY, CDR2 SVGAGI. Trimming removed 6 bases from V and 3 bases from J, with 8 bases in between. This CDR3 region has 12 residues. In DNA form, the CDR3 reads TGTGCCAGCAGAACAGAGTACTATGGCTACACCTTC. Translating gives CASRTEYYGYTF.

The chain is built from TRBV28 and TRBJ2-7; 9 bases map to TRBD1. The germline V gene encodes CDR1 MDHEN and CDR2 SYDVKM. The junction had 9 bases not matched to a gene; V was cut back by 8 bases and J by 4 bases. CDR3 length: 14 residues. For the CDR3, the DNA is TGTGCCAGCGGATTACCGGGACAGGGATACGAGCAGTACTTC. It codes for CASGLPGQGYEQYF.

J is TRBJ1-5 and V is TRBV10-3; D uncertain. V lost 1 base, J lost 4 bases, and 11 bases lay in between. Germline-derived CDR1 and CDR2 are ENHRY and SYGVKD. This CDR3 contains 15 residues. The CDR3 bases are TGTGCCATCAGTGAGTTTCGTTTCGGGAATCAGCCCCAGCATTTT. Translation: CAISEFRFGNQPQHF.

The chain recombines TRBV19 with TRBJ1-2; no clear D. Germline V gene lookup returns CDR1 LNHDA and CDR2 SQIVND (reference sequence). This CDR3 has 12 amino acids. V gave up 5 bases and J gave up 8 bases, with 12 bases separating them. This CDR3 is CASSLPGYGYTF. CDR3 DNA: TGTGCCAGTAGTCTTCCTGGGTACGGCTACACCTTC.

J is TRBJ1-2 and V is TRBV7-2; 7 nucleotides align to TRBD1. Germline trimming cut 5 bases from V and 4 bases from J; bases unmatched to any gene: 13. The CDR3 consists of 16 residues. Germline V gene data show CDR1 as SGHTA and CDR2 as FQGNSA. The CDR3 loop is CASSPEGGGGVYGYTF. The CDR3 DNA follows: TGTGCCAGCAGCCCGGAGGGAGGAGGGGGCGTCTATGGCTACACCTTC.